This TCR beta chain was sequenced during a study of beta chain features in type 1 diabetes. Whole-study findings and limits: Shortening of TCRB CDR3s, moderate but significant, appeared in all four CD4+ subsets of Type 1 diabetes patients. VDJ junctions sequenced from type 1 diabetes patients showed fewer insertions and more deletions. The study left unresolved whether HLA type influences TCRB rearrangement.

Sequencing targeted expressed TCRB transcripts, as all isolated RNA had been reverse transcribed. TCRdb's table, derived via immunoSEQ multiplex PCR, lists solely in-frame clones and lacks some. The repertoire consists of about 650,000 clones, with 12% occurring once and the leading ten covering more than 0.1%. Germline CDR1 and CDR2: SGHTA and FQGNSA. The CDR3 runs to 13 residues. V lost 6 bases and J 5 bases, leaving 11 bases between the germline ends. As concerns this clone: What it recognizes is unknown.

This TCR derives from a man aged 25-40 years with type 1 diabetes. The sequenced sample was naive CD4+ T cells from blood. This chain links TRBV7-2 with TRBJ1-5; D perhaps matches TRBD1 (5 bases). The CDR3 protein is CASRQGSDQPQHF. The CDR3 bases are TGTGCCAGCAGGCAGGGTTCGGATCAGCCCCAGCATTTT.